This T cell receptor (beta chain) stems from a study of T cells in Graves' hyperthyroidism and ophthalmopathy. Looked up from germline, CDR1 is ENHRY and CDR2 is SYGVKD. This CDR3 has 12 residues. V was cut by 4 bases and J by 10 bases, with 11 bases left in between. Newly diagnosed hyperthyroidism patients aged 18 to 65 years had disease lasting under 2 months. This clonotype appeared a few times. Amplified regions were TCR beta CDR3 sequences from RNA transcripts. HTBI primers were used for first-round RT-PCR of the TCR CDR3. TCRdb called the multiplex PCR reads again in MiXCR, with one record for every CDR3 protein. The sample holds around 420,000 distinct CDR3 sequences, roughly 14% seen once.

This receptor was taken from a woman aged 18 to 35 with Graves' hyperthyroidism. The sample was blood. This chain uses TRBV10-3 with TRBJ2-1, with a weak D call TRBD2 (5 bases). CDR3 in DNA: TGTGCCATCAGTGGTGGGTCGGGGGAGCAGTTCTTC. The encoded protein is CAISGGSGEQFF.